This TCR beta chain stems from a study of blood T cell repertoires in COVID-19 (dated by TCRdb to 2018 to 2021). Background on the whole study: Samples from collaborators originated in the United States, Italy and Spain and spanned both the acute and convalescent phases of COVID-19. The material from the prospective study consisted of cDNA or gDNA derived from T cells, B-cell-depleted T cells, or PBMCs. The dataset comprised deeply sampled blood TCRbeta repertoires from subjects exposed to, actively infected with, or recovered from COVID-19. A freely available public database, intended as a resource for researchers studying the immune response to SARS-CoV-2, is where the repertoires were released. The samples were drawn from the first 160 participants of the ongoing ImmuneRACE study and from under 1,500 subjects provided by 6 global collaborators. A de-identified subject ID, COVID-19 status, age in years and sex were almost always included in the sample metadata. Where available, HLA class I and class II types were taken from metadata supplied by the sample provider and were not determined by assay-based typing.

In Seattle, one collaborating source enrolled patients while the infection was active and tracked those patients longitudinally over the course of disease. Whole blood was collected in K2EDTA tubes by collaborating institutions according to the institutions' own protocols. Collaborator samples were shipped for TCRbeta analysis as frozen whole blood, isolated PBMCs, or DNA extracted from either sample type. This clone showed up just a few times. The antigen it binds to is not known. Base qualities are not recorded, but no much larger clone differs from it by a single base. Beyond this particular receptor, the publication reports: The quantity of clinical and demographic metadata differed by source and by participant and was supplied without curation.

TCRbeta CDR3 regions were amplified from genomic DNA using the immunoSEQ Assay, a bias-controlled multiplex PCR. On the authors' methods: Nucleated cell counts per sample were estimated from amplification of reference gene primers within the assay. To quantify the absolute abundance of each unique TCRbeta CDR3 rearrangement, sequence reads were collapsed and filtered. For each sample, productive Simpson clonality was calculated as the square root of Simpson's diversity index across productive rearrangements. The immuneACCESS repertoire file appears here via TCRdb, limited to in-frame rearrangements. These files lack a portion of the clones; in checked studies, under half of the deficit traces to unresolved V genes, and the cause of the others is not known. D and trimming were read from the DNA, whereas the V and J calls and clone size are those reported in that table. The sample table contains 130,000 or so clones; only one count was recorded for roughly nine tenths of them. The ten largest clones take up more than 2.5% of the sample.

This TCR derives from a human donor with COVID-19, enrolled during active disease. The donor label of this sample is uncertain. Sequences were obtained from peripheral blood.

The bases read TGTGCCAGTGCTAGCGACCATGATAATGAGCAGTTCTTC. Its protein is CASASDHDNEQFF. The chain is made from TRBV19 and TRBJ2-1, with TRBD2 as a weak D call on 6 bases. In the germline V gene (reference sequence), CDR1 corresponds to LNHDA and CDR2 to SQIVND. The CDR3 holds 13 amino acids from the cysteine to the phenylalanine. The DNA shown is the 39-base CDR3, in frame from base 1. V gives up 8 bases and J gives up 7 bases, and the segment between their germline ends measures 15 bases.